Given below is one T cell receptor beta chain in context. The antigen is undetermined. The data were produced by immunoSEQ multiplex PCR, yet TCRdb's version contains in-frame clones alone and is incomplete. This table has more than 95,000 clones, approximately 90% appearing once. CDR1 and CDR2 (germline): SGHTA, FQGNSA. V trimming: 2 bases; J trimming: 7 bases; junction bases outside the gene matches: 11. The length of the CDR3 is 15 residues. This sample was included in a study of T cell responses to AZD1222 COVID-19 vaccine. Study outcomes and limitations: Across the whole spike, CD4 TCRs peaked at regions 160-218 and 743-854. After two AZD1222 doses, spike-specific TCR breadth and depth rose versus day 0.

The chain links TRBV7-2 to TRBJ2-7; 7 nucleotides align to TRBD2. The source of this sequence is an adult in good health. The sample consisted of peripheral blood, taken on day 0 of AZD1222 vaccination. This chain's CDR3 is CASSLWASGTVEQYF. DNA for the CDR3: TGTGCCAGCAGCTTATGGGCTAGCGGAACAGTGGAGCAGTACTTC.